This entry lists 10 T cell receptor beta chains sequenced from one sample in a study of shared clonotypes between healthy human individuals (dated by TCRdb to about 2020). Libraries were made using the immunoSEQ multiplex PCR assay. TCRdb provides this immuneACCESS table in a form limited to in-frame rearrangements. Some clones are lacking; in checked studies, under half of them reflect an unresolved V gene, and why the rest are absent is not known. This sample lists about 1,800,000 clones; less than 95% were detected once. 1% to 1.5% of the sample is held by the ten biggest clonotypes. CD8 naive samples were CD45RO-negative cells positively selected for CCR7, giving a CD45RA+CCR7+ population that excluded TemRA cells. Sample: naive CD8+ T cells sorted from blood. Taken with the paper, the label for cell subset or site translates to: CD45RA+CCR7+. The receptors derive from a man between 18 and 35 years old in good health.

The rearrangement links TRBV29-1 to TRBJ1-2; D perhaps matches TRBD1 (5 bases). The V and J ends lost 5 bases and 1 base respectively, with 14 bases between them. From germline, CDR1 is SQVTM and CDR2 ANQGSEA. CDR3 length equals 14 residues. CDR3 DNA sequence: TGCAGCGTTTACGTGTGGGGCTATAACTATGGCTACACCTTC. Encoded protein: CSVYVWGYNYGYTF.

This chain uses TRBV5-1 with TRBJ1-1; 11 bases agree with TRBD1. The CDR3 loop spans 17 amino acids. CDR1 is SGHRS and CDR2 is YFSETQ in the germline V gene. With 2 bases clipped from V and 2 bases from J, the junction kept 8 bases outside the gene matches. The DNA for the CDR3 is TGCGCCAGCAGCTTCCGGGACAGGGGGACTCAAAACACTGAAGCTTTCTTT. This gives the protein CASSFRDRGTQNTEAFF.

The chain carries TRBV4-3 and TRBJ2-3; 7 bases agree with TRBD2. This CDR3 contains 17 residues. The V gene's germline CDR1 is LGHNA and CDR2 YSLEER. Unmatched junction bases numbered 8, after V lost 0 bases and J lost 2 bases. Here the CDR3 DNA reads TGCGCCAGCAGCCAAGATCAGGCTAGCGGACTCACAGATACGCAGTATTTT. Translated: CASSQDQASGLTDTQYF.

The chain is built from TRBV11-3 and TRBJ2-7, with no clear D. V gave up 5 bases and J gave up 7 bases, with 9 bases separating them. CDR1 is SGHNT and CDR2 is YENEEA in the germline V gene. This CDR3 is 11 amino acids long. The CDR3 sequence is CASSLPREQYF. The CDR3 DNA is TGTGCCAGCAGCCTCCCACGGGAGCAGTACTTC.

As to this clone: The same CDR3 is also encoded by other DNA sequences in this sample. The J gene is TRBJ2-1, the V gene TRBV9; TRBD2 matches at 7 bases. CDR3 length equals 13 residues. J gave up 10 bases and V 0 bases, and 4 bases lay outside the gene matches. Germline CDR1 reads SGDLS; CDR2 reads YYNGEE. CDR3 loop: CASSVGGSGEQFF. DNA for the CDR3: TGTGCCAGCAGCGTAGGCGGGAGCGGGGAGCAGTTCTTC.

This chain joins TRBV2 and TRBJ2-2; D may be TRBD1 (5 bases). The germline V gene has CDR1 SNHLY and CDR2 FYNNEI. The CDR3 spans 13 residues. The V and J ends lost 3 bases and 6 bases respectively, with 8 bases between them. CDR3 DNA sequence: TGTGCCAGCAGTGACAGGGATCCCGGGGAGCTGTTTTTT. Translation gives CASSDRDPGELFF.

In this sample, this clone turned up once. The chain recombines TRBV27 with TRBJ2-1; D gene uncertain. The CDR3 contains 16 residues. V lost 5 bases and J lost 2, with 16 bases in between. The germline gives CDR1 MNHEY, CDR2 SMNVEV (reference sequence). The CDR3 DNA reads TGTGCCAGCAGTCTCTCGACTGACGTGACCTACAATGAGCAGTTCTTC. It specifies CASSLSTDVTYNEQFF.

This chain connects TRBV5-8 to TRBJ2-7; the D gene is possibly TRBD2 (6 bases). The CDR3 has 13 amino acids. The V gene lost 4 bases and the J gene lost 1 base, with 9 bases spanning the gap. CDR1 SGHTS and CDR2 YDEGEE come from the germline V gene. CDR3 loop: CASSMGLSYEQYF. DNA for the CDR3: TGTGCCAGCAGCATGGGACTTTCCTACGAGCAGTACTTC.

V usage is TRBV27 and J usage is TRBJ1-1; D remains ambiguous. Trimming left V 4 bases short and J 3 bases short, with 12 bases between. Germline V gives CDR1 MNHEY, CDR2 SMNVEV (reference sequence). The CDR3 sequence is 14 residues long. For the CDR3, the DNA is TGTGCCAGCAGTTACGTGCCCGACCACACTGAAGCTTTCTTT. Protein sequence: CASSYVPDHTEAFF.

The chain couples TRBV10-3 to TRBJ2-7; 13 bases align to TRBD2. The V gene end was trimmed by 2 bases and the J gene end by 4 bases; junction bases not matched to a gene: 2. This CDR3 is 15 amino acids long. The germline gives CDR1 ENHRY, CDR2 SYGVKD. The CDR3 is CAISETSGRGYEQYF. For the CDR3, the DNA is TGTGCCATCAGTGAGACTAGCGGGAGGGGATACGAGCAGTACTTC.